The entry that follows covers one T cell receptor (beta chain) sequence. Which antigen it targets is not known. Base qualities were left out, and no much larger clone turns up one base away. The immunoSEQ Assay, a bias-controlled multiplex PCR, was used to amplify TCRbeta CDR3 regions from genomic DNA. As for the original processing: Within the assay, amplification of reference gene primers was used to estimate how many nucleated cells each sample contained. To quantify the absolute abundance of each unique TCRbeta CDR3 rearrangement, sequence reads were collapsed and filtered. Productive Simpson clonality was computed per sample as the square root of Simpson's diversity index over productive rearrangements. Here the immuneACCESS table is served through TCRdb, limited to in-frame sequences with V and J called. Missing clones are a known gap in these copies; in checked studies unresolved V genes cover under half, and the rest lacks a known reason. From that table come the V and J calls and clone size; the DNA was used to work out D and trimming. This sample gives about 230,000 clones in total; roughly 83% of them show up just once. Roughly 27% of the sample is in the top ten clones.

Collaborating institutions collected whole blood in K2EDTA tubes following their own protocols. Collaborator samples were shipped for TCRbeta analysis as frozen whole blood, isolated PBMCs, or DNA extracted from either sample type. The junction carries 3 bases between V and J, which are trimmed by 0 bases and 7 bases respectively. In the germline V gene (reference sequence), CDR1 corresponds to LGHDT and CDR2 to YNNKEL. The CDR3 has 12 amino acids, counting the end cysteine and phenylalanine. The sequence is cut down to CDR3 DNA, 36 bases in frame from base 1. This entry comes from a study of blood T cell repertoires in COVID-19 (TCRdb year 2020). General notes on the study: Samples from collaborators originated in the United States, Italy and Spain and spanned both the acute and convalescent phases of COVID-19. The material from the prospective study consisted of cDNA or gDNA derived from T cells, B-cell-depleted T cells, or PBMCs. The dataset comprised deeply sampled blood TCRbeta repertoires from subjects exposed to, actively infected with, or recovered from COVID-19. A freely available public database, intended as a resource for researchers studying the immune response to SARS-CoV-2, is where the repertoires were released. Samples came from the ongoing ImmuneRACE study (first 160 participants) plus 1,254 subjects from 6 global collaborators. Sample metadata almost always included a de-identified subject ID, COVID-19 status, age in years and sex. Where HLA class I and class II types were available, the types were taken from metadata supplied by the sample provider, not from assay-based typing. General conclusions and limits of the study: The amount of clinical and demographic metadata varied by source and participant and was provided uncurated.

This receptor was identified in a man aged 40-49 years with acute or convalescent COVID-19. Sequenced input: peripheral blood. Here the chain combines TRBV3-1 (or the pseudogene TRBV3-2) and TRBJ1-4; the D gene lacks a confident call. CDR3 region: CASSQDSEKLFF. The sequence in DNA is TGTGCCAGCAGCCAAGATAGTGAAAAACTGTTTTTT.